This TCR beta chain was obtained from a study of T cell repertoires in cytomegalovirus infection. Broader study findings: Cumulative public TCR beta family frequency identified carriers of CMV plus the relevant HLA.

This clonotype was counted ten times or more. Antigen specificity is unknown. CDR1 DFQATT and CDR2 SNEGSKA come from the germline V gene (reference sequence). The CDR3 has 13 amino acids. J gave up 6 bases and V 3 bases, and 6 bases lay outside the gene matches. Each CDR3 protein gets one entry after TCRdb re-called the reads with MiXCR. The data contain 310,000 or so distinct CDR3 sequences, 8% to 10% of them singletons. What was sequenced was PBMCs. This chain links TRBV20-1 with TRBJ1-2; TRBD1 aligns across 8 bases. The TCR sequence derives from a human donor in good health (CMV status not recorded). Some clones in this sample may be carry-over from other donors' samples. CDR3 bases: TGCAGTGCTAGGACAGGGGAAGTGGATGGCTACACCTTC. Translating it yields CSARTGEVDGYTF.